Below, 17 T cell receptor beta chains from the same sample are listed, as sequenced in a study of CD8 T cells in ankylosing spondylitis. MiXCR was run by TCRdb on the 5' RACE reads, yielding one entry per CDR3 protein. The sample has 300,000 to 400,000 distinct CDR3 sequences, about a fifth seen once. Broader study findings: In ankylosing spondylitis blood, a motif of roughly 8 highly homologous TCR beta variants appeared characteristic.

The antigens of these receptors remain unknown. The sequencing input was blood, either unsorted or a sorted T cell fraction (not recorded which). Every receptor here comes from a male donor with ankylosing spondylitis.

The rearrangement joins TRBV12-3 or TRBV12-4 to TRBJ2-7; TRBD1 is a possible D gene (6 bases). V was pared by 5 bases and J by 5 bases, with 16 bases between. There are 14 residues in the CDR3. CDR3 sequence reads: CASSRNRVLHEQYF. CDR3 nucleotides: TGTGCCAGCAGTCGAAACAGGGTTCTCCACGAGCAGTACTTC.

The genes are TRBV20-1 and TRBJ2-3; 11 bases map to TRBD2. Germline CDR1 and CDR2: DFQATT and SNEGSKA (reference sequence). J gave up 3 bases and V 3 bases, and 8 bases lay outside the gene matches. CDR3 length: 16 amino acids. CDR3 loop: CSASASGRRLTDTQYF. The CDR3 nucleotides are TGCAGTGCTAGCGCTAGCGGGAGGAGGTTGACAGATACGCAGTATTTT.

The chain combines TRBV5-1 with TRBJ2-3; perhaps TRBD2 as D (6 bases). Germline CDR1 and CDR2: SGHRS and YFSETQ. The V end was cut by 3 bases, the J end by 4 bases, with 15 bases between. The CDR3 is 15 residues long. In DNA form, the CDR3 reads TGCGCCAGCAGCTGGAGGGACGGTGGGGCAGATACGCAGTATTTT. It yields the protein CASSWRDGGADTQYF.

The CDR3 loop is CASRIRTASNEQFF. CDR3 bases: TGTGCCAGCAGGATCCGAACAGCTAGCAATGAGCAGTTCTTC. The chain links TRBV6-2 or TRBV6-3 to TRBJ2-1; D is unresolved. V was cut by 6 bases and J by 6 bases, with 15 bases left in between. The germline V gene encodes CDR1 MNHEY and CDR2 SVGEGT. The CDR3 is 14 residues long.

J is TRBJ2-1 and V is TRBV29-1; D ambiguous. Germline V gene sequence: CDR1 SQVTM, CDR2 ANQGSEA. Trimming cost V 0 bases and J 5 bases, with 23 bases left between them. The CDR3 totals 18 residues. This chain's CDR3 is CSVEDPRLVQHRNNEQFF. In DNA, the CDR3 is TGCAGCGTTGAAGATCCTCGGCTAGTTCAACACCGGAACAATGAGCAGTTCTTC.

The chain is built from TRBV20-1 and TRBJ2-1, with 12 bases identical to TRBD2. J was trimmed by 8 bases and V by 3 bases; bases with no gene match: 11. This CDR3 has 16 residues. From germline, CDR1 is DFQATT and CDR2 SNEGSKA (reference sequence). The CDR3 region is CSASTLAGGPGDEQFF. For the CDR3, the DNA is TGCAGTGCTAGCACGCTAGCGGGAGGGCCCGGCGATGAGCAGTTCTTC.

V is TRBV5-1 and J is TRBJ1-3; D ambiguous. From germline, CDR1 is SGHRS and CDR2 YFSETQ. The CDR3 has 15 residues. Deletions cut 2 bases from V and 7 bases from J, with 16 bases between. CDR3 in DNA: TGCGCCAGCAGCTTCTCCCTTACGGTGGGGAACACCATATATTTT. This gives the protein CASSFSLTVGNTIYF.

This clonotype has more than one count but fewer than ten. V gene TRBV28 combines with J gene TRBJ2-1; maybe TRBD2 (7 bases). The CDR3 length is 14 residues. Germline CDR1 reads MDHEN; CDR2 reads SYDVKM. V shed 6 bases and J shed 5 bases, with 14 bases lying between them. DNA for the CDR3: TGTGCCAGCAGAAAGGGGGGGGTGAACAATGAGCAGTTCTTC. This sequence encodes CASRKGGVNNEQFF.

This clonotype has just a few counts. The chain carries TRBV7-2 and TRBJ2-1, with 12 bases fitting TRBD2. The CDR3 spans 16 residues. With 5 bases clipped from V and 1 base from J, the junction kept 3 bases outside the gene matches. Germline V CDR1 and CDR2: SGHTA, FQGNSA. The chain's CDR3 is CASSVGLAGSYNEQFF. CDR3 bases: TGTGCCAGCAGCGTGGGACTAGCGGGTTCCTACAATGAGCAGTTCTTC.

This clonotype was seen a handful of times. The chain combines TRBV11-3 with TRBJ2-2, with D perhaps being TRBD1 or TRBD2 (6 bases each). Germline V CDR1 and CDR2: SGHNT, YENEEA. V lost 5 bases and J 3 bases, leaving 13 bases between the germline ends. The CDR3 totals 15 residues. The CDR3 DNA reads as TGTGCCAGCAGCCCCGGAGGGGGTTACACCGGGGAGCTGTTTTTT. Its protein product is CASSPGGGYTGELFF.

The V gene is TRBV20-1, the J gene TRBJ2-1; the D is unclear. In germline, CDR1 is DFQATT, CDR2 SNEGSKA (reference sequence). CDR3 size: 14 residues. V lost 1 base and J lost 5, with 12 bases in between. Written as DNA, the CDR3 is TGCAGTGCTAGAGCCGGCAGGTCAGACAATGAGCAGTTCTTC. Translating gives CSARAGRSDNEQFF.

The chain is built from TRBV6-2 or TRBV6-3 and TRBJ1-6, with D perhaps matching TRBD1 (6 bases). The V gene's germline CDR1 is MNHEY and CDR2 SVGEGT. V lost 6 bases and J lost 6, with 18 bases in between. This CDR3 spans 16 amino acids. CDR3 sequence reads: CASRNREKKINSPLHF. The CDR3 DNA is TGTGCCAGCAGAAACAGGGAGAAGAAGATTAATTCACCCCTCCACTTT.

This clonotype has just a few counts. The chain combines TRBV6-2 or TRBV6-3 with TRBJ1-3; 7 nucleotides match TRBD1. CDR3 length: 16 residues. V gave up 6 bases and J gave up 0 bases; unmatched junction bases: 8. CDR1 is MNHEY, CDR2 SVGEGT, per germline. The CDR3 bases are TGTGCCAGCAGCCGGGACAGTTTCAGCTCTGGAAACACCATATATTTT. Translating it yields CASSRDSFSSGNTIYF.

The rearrangement joins TRBV5-1 to TRBJ2-3, with D perhaps TRBD1 (5 bases). Trimming left V 4 bases short and J 0 bases short, with 9 bases between. The V gene's germline CDR1 is SGHRS and CDR2 YFSETQ. The CDR3 spans 14 residues. CDR3 loop: CASSKTASTDTQYF. CDR3 bases: TGCGCCAGCAGCAAGACAGCTAGCACAGATACGCAGTATTTT.

This clonotype was seen repeatedly, ten times or more. The chain has TRBV2 and TRBJ2-7; 8 positions match TRBD1. Trimming cost V 11 bases and J 4 bases; bases outside gene matches: 13. Germline lookup yields CDR1 SNHLY and CDR2 FYNNEI. The CDR3 consists of 14 residues. CDR3 amino acids: CAGQNTGGVYEQYF. The CDR3, as DNA: TGTGCCGGACAGAACACAGGGGGAGTTTACGAGCAGTACTTC.

This clonotype appeared a few times. This sequence joins TRBV7-8 and TRBJ1-6; D is undetermined. V was shortened by 1 base and J by 5 bases, with 3 bases between the two germline ends. CDR1 is SGHVS and CDR2 is FQNEAQ in the germline V gene. This CDR3 has 13 amino acids. CDR3 in amino acids: CASSLGNNSPLHF. The CDR3 DNA follows: TGTGCCAGCAGCTTAGGAAATAATTCACCCCTCCACTTT.

This clonotype was observed a handful of times. The V gene is TRBV5-1, the J gene TRBJ2-7; possible D gene TRBD1, 5 bases. The CDR3 length is 17 residues. Germline assignment: CDR1 SGHRS and CDR2 YFSETQ. V was shortened by 2 bases and J by 1 base, with 19 bases between the two germline ends. The DNA of the CDR3 is TGCGCCAGCAGCTTTAGTCTCGACAGTGATGGGTCCTACGAGCAGTACTTC. This sequence encodes CASSFSLDSDGSYEQYF.